Presented here are 31 T cell receptor beta chains from one specimen sequenced in a study of CXCR3-negative and CXCR3-positive naive CD8 T cells. The TRB libraries of cDNA were built by UMI-labeled 5' RACE. TCRdb re-analyzed the 5' RACE reads; it lists each CDR3 protein once, without DNA. The table lists approximately 52,000 distinct CDR3 sequences. Sequencing was performed on memory CD8+ T cells from blood. These receptors were collected from a human donor in good health. Some clones in this sample may be carry-over from other donors' samples.

V gene TRBV20-1 combines with J gene TRBJ2-2; TCRdb's assignment of TRBD1 cannot be checked, as there is no DNA. The CDR3 is made up of 14 amino acids. The germline V gene has CDR1 DFQATT and CDR2 SNEGSKA (reference sequence). CDR3 sequence: CSASPPVNTGELFF.

The rearrangement uses TRBV13 and TRBJ2-2. There are 16 residues in the CDR3. Germline V gene lookup returns CDR1 PRHDT and CDR2 FYEKMQ (reference sequence). The CDR3 loop is CASSLDGWVNTGELFF.

The chain carries TRBV6-5 and TRBJ1-2; the D call from TCRdb, TRBD1, cannot be confirmed without DNA. The CDR3 consists of 17 residues. Germline V gene sequence: CDR1 MNHEY, CDR2 SVGAGI. CDR3 protein: CASSYLGPRPINYGYTF.

The chain joins TRBV29-1 to TRBJ2-2; no DNA is available, so the TRBD1 call from TCRdb remains unchecked. Germline-derived CDR1 and CDR2 are SQVTM and ANQGSEA. The CDR3 is made up of 15 amino acids. CDR3 sequence reads: CSVERDITGTGELFF.

This chain joins TRBV29-1 and TRBJ2-7; the TCRdb D gene call, TRBD1, has no DNA to confirm it. The length of the CDR3 is 13 residues. CDR1 is SQVTM, CDR2 ANQGSEA, per germline. The CDR3 is CSVGDRNSYEQYF.

This rearrangement joins TRBV20-1 to TRBJ1-1. CDR1 is DFQATT and CDR2 is SNEGSKA in the germline V gene (reference sequence). The length of the CDR3 is 17 residues. This CDR3 is CSASGVDLRRVNTEAFF.

The rearrangement links TRBV4-2 to TRBJ2-3. The germline CDR1 and CDR2 sequences are LGHNA and YNFKEQ. The CDR3 has 19 residues. CDR3 region: CASSQGFGGGPENTDTQYF.

The V gene is TRBV12-3 or TRBV12-4, the J gene TRBJ2-7; no DNA is available, so the TRBD1 call from TCRdb remains unchecked. The CDR3 has 12 amino acids. CDR3 sequence: CASTQGPNEQYF.

The chain couples TRBV29-1 to TRBJ2-6; TCRdb selects TRBD1, and the lack of DNA leaves this call unchecked. In germline, CDR1 is SQVTM, CDR2 ANQGSEA. CDR3 length: 15 residues. The CDR3 region is CSVPLQGAGANVLTF.

The rearrangement uses TRBV29-1 and TRBJ1-1. The CDR3 totals 12 residues. Germline loops: CDR1 SQVTM, CDR2 ANQGSEA. CDR3 sequence reads: CSVQVPSVEAFF.

The rearrangement links TRBV11-2 to TRBJ2-7. Germline V CDR1 and CDR2: SGHAT, FQNNGV. The CDR3 spans 16 residues. CDR3 amino acids: CASSLDPPVQTYEQYF.

The V and J genes are TRBV12-3 or TRBV12-4 and TRBJ2-5; the D call from TCRdb, TRBD2, cannot be confirmed without DNA. The CDR3 sequence is 15 residues long. CDR3 amino acids: CASSSLAEPQETQYF.

V is TRBV19 and J is TRBJ2-6; TCRdb gives TRBD1 as the D gene, but with no DNA this cannot be confirmed. Germline assignment: CDR1 LNHDA and CDR2 SQIVND (reference sequence). This CDR3 contains 19 residues. The CDR3 protein is CASSASSGTGDLRANVLTF.

The chain uses TRBV20-1 and TRBJ1-1. This CDR3 has 17 residues. Germline CDR1 is DFQATT and CDR2 is SNEGSKA (reference sequence). CDR3 amino acids: CSARDQVPKDWGTEAFF.

The chain has TRBV19 and TRBJ2-7; the D call from TCRdb, TRBD1, cannot be confirmed without DNA. Germline V gives CDR1 LNHDA, CDR2 SQIVND (reference sequence). CDR3 length: 14 amino acids. CDR3 loop: CASNTGTGSYEQYF.

The rearrangement uses TRBV7-2 and TRBJ2-7. The CDR3 extends over 13 amino acids. Germline loops: CDR1 SGHTA, CDR2 FQGNSA. CDR3 loop: CASSPDEIYEQYF. The whole variable domain, remainder taken from reference TRBV7-2 and TRBJ2-7, is GAGVSQSPSNKVTEKGKDVELRCDPISGHTALYWYRQSLGQGLEFLIYFQGNSAPDKSGLPSDRFSAERTGGSVSTLTIQRTQQEDSAVYLCASSPDEIYEQYFGPGTRLTVT.

CDR3 in amino acids: CSVGTGYHPNGQYEQFF. The chain employs TRBV29-1 and TRBJ2-1; absent DNA, TCRdb's TRBD1 call cannot be checked. The CDR3 length is 17 residues. Germline CDR1 and CDR2: SQVTM and ANQGSEA.

This chain joins TRBV29-1 and TRBJ2-2; with no DNA, the TCRdb D assignment of TRBD1 cannot be verified. The CDR3 has 15 amino acids. The germline V gene encodes CDR1 SQVTM and CDR2 ANQGSEA. This CDR3 reads CSVEPTGSGTGELFF.

The chain uses TRBV4-3 and TRBJ2-5; TCRdb's D gene call, TRBD2, goes unchecked for lack of DNA. CDR1 and CDR2 (germline): LGHNA, YSLEER. The CDR3 is 14 amino acids. CDR3: CASSLRLEEETQYF.

The CDR3 sequence is CASSSTIAGAQAISAQYF. V is TRBV7-9 and J is TRBJ2-5; TCRdb's D gene call, TRBD2, goes unchecked for lack of DNA. The CDR3 consists of 18 residues. CDR1 and CDR2 (germline): SEHNR, FQNEAQ (reference sequence).

The V and J genes are TRBV6-2 or TRBV6-3 and TRBJ2-1. CDR3 length: 16 amino acids. Germline V gene lookup returns CDR1 MNHEY and CDR2 SVGEGT. CDR3 sequence: CASSYQAGVSYNEQFF.

The V call is TRBV29-1, the J call TRBJ2-7. The CDR3 totals 15 residues. Germline CDR1 reads SQVTM; CDR2 reads ANQGSEA. CDR3 sequence: CSVIQRTYQTYEQYF.

The chain couples TRBV9 to TRBJ2-1; TCRdb selects TRBD2, and the lack of DNA leaves this call unchecked. The CDR3 has 16 amino acids. Germline V lookup: CDR1 SGDLS, CDR2 YYNGEE. This CDR3 is CASSALAGALYNEQFF.

V is TRBV7-8 and J is TRBJ1-2; with no DNA, the TCRdb D assignment of TRBD1 cannot be verified. The CDR3 spans 16 residues. Per the germline V gene, CDR1 is SGHVS and CDR2 is FQNEAQ. CDR3 residues: CASSLSQGPLGLGYTF. Looking up the rest from reference TRBV7-8 and TRBJ1-2 gives the full variable domain: GAGVSQSPRYKVAKRGQDVALRCDPISGHVSLFWYQQALGQGPEFLTYFQNEAQLDKSGLPSDRFFAERPEGSVSTLKIQRTQQEDSAVYLCASSLSQGPLGLGYTFGSGTRLTVV.

The chain has TRBV29-1 and TRBJ2-1; TCRdb picks TRBD1, but there is no DNA to check that call. CDR3 length: 15 amino acids. CDR1 and CDR2 (germline): SQVTM, ANQGSEA. The CDR3 loop reads CSVPQGAFLHNEQFF.

This chain connects TRBV18 to TRBJ2-7; TCRdb indicates TRBD1, and absent DNA this call remains unverified. CDR1 and CDR2 from the germline V gene are KGHSH and LQKENI. CDR3 size: 12 residues. The CDR3 protein is CASSPHRYEQYF.

This chain links TRBV13 with TRBJ2-1. Germline values: CDR1 PRHDT, CDR2 FYEKMQ (reference sequence). This CDR3 is built from 15 residues. The CDR3 reads CASLIMGEPYNEQFF.

The chain couples TRBV7-9 to TRBJ2-7. Germline V gene sequence: CDR1 SEHNR, CDR2 FQNEAQ (reference sequence). This CDR3 comprises 13 residues. CDR3 residues: CASSSSSSYEQYF.

The V and J genes are TRBV7-2 and TRBJ2-1; absent DNA, TCRdb's TRBD1 call cannot be checked. Germline loops: CDR1 SGHTA, CDR2 FQGNSA. This CDR3 is built from 15 residues. The CDR3 loop reads CASSLGGISYNEQFF.

The chain links TRBV28 to TRBJ2-5; TCRdb reports TRBD1, a call that lacks DNA to check it against. The CDR3 runs 14 residues. Germline values: CDR1 MDHEN, CDR2 SYDVKM. The CDR3 here is CASGNRGLEETQYF.

The chain joins TRBV10-2 to TRBJ1-5; the TCRdb call, TRBD1, lacks DNA for checking. Looked up from germline, CDR1 is WSHSY and CDR2 is SAAADI. The CDR3 contains 16 residues. The CDR3 is CASSESGTGPNQPQHF.